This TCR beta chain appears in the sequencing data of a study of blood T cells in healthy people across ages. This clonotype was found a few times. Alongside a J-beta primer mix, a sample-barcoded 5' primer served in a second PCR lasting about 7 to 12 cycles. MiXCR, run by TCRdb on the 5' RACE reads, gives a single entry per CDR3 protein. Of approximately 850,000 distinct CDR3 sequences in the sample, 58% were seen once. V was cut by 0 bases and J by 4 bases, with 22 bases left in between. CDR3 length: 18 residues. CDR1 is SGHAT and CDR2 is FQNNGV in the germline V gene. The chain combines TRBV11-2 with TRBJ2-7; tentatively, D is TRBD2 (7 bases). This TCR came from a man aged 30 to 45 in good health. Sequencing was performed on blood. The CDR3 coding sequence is TGTGCCAGCAGCTTAGACCGTGTCGGGGGGCCAATCACTTACGAGCAGTACTTC. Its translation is CASSLDRVGGPITYEQYF.